Within the sample, the clone carrying this TCR beta chain is medium-sized (0.01 to 0.1%). The CDR3 covers 14 residues. V lost 6 bases and J lost 6; bases outside the gene matches: 5. Germline values: CDR1 LGHDT, CDR2 YNNKEL (reference sequence). After constant-region reverse-primer amplification, full-length variable regions underwent semi-nested PCR with Nested Universal Primer A. TCRdb reprocessed the 5' RACE reads with MiXCR, giving one entry per CDR3 protein. The sample has almost 9,000 distinct CDR3 sequences, about a quarter seen once; the top ten hold less than 5%. The chain uses TRBV3-1 and TRBJ2-3; 11 bases are a match to TRBD2. This clonotype was sampled from a female donor with breast cancer. The sequencing input was naive CD4+ T cells sorted from a lymph node. Subset indicated: naive CD4+ T cells, CD4+CD45RA+CD25-. Written as DNA, the CDR3 is TGTGCCAGCAGTCAAATAGCGGGAGGGGATACGCAGTATTTT. Its translation is CASSQIAGGDTQYF.